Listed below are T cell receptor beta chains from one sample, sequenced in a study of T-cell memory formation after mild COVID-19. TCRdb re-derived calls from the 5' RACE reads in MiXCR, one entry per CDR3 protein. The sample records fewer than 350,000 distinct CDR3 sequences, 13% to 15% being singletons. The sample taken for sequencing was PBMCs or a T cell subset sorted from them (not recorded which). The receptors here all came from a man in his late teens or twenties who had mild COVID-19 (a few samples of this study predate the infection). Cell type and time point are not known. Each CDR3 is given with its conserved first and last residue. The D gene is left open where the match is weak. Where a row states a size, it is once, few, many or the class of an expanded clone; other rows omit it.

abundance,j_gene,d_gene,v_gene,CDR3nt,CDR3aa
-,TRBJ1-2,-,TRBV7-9,TGTGCCAGCAGCTTTCCGATTTCTAACTATGGCTACACCTTC,CASSFPISNYGYTF
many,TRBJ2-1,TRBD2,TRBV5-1,TGCGCCAGCAGCTCCTATAGCGGGGGCGGCGCGGATGAGCAGTTCTTC,CASSSYSGGGADEQFF
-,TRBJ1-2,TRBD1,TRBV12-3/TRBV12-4,TGTGCCAGCAGTAGGGGACAGCCCTATGGCTACACCTTC,CASSRGQPYGYTF
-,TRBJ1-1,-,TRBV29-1,TGCAGCGTTGAACTGAACACTGAAGCTTTCTTT,CSVELNTEAFF
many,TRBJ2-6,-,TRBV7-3,TGTGCCAGCAGCCCACAGGGGGGGTTCGGGGCCAACGTCCTGACTTTC,CASSPQGGFGANVLTF
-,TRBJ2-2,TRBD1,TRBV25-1,TGTGCCAGCAGTGGGGAAGGACAGGGCGGCGGGGAGCTGTTTTTT,CASSGEGQGGGELFF
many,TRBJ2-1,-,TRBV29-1,TGCAGCGTTGATAGGGTGCCCTACAATGAGCAGTTCTTC,CSVDRVPYNEQFF
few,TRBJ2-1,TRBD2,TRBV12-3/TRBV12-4,TGTGCCAGTCGACTAGCGGGTGGAAATGAGCAGTTCTTC,CASRLAGGNEQFF
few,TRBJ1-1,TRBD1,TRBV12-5,TGTGCTAGTGCCTTGGACAGGGGGCCCACTGAAGCTTTCTTT,CASALDRGPTEAFF
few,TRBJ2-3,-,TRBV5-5,TGTGCCAGCAGCCGGTTAGTTACGCAGTATTTT,CASSRLVTQYF
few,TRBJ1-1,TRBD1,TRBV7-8,TGTGCCAGCAGCTATACAGGGGGCATGGGGGAAGCTTTCTTT,CASSYTGGMGEAFF
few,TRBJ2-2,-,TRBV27,TGTGCCAGCAGTTTTGTCTTAGGGGAAAGCAAGACCGGGGAGCTGTTTTTT,CASSFVLGESKTGELFF
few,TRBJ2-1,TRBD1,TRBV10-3,TGTGCCATCAGCCGGGACAGGGACAATGAGCAGTTCTTC,CAISRDRDNEQFF
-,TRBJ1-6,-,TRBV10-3,TGTGCCATCAGCCCCGGGGGCACCGATAATTCACCCCTCCACTTT,CAISPGGTDNSPLHF
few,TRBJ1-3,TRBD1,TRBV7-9,TGTGCCAGCAGCGACAGCCGGGACAGGTCTGCTGGAAACACCATATATTTT,CASSDSRDRSAGNTIYF
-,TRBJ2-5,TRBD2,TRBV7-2,TGTGCCAGCAGCCGGACTAGTGGGGAGACCCAGTACTTC,CASSRTSGETQYF
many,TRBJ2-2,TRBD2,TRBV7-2,TGTGCCAGCAGCTTAGCGTCTAGCGGGATAGGGGAGCTGTTTTTT,CASSLASSGIGELFF
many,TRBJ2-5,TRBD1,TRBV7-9,TGTGCCAGCAGCCCCACACAGGGGAAGAAGACCCAGTACTTC,CASSPTQGKKTQYF
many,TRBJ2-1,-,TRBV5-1,TGCGCCAGCAGCTCGGCGACAGACTACAATGAGCAGTTCTTC,CASSSATDYNEQFF
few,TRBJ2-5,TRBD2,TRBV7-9,TGTGCCACCCTCCCCCTAGGAGGGACTAGCGGGGGATGGCAAGAGACCCAGTACTTC,CATLPLGGTSGGWQETQYF
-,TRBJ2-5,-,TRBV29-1,TGCAGCGTTGAAGCAGGGGGGGAGACCCAGTACTTC,CSVEAGGETQYF
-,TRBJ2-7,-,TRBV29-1,TGCAGCGTTCGGGGCCTTTACGAGCAGTACTTC,CSVRGLYEQYF
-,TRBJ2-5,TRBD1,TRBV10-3,TGTGCCATCAGCGACCCTCAGACAGGGAGCGAAGAGACCCAGTACTTC,CAISDPQTGSEETQYF
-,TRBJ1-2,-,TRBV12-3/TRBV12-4,TGTGCCAGCAGTCTCTCTTCAAAGGATGGTTACACCTTC,CASSLSSKDGYTF
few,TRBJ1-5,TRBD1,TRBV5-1,TGCGCCAGCAGCTTGGGGGCAGGGGGGCGGCAGCCCCAGCATTTT,CASSLGAGGRQPQHF
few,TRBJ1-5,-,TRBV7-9,TGTGCCAGCAGCTTGCAGAATCAGCCCCAGCATTTT,CASSLQNQPQHF
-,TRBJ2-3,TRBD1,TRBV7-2,TGTGCCAGCGAAAGCCAGGGGGGCACAGATACGCAGTATTTT,CASESQGGTDTQYF
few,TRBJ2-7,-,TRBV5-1,TGCGCCAGCAGCTCGGACCCAAGGTACGAGCAGTACTTC,CASSSDPRYEQYF
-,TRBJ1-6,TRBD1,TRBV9,TGTGCCAGCAGCGTGGGACAGGGGGATTCACCCCTCCACTTT,CASSVGQGDSPLHF
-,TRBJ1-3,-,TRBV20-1,TGCAGTGCAGGGGGGGGAACCCTCTCTGGAAACACCATATATTTT,CSAGGGTLSGNTIYF
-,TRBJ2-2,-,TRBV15,TGTGCCACCAGCAGAGATCCTGGCAGGGAGGCCGGGGAGCTGTTTTTT,CATSRDPGREAGELFF
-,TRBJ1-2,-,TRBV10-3,TGTGCCATCAGTGAGGAGCTAACAGGTCCCACCTACGGCTACACCTTC,CAISEELTGPTYGYTF
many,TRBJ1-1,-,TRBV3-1,TGTGCCAGCAGCAGACTGATTATGAACACTGAAGCTTTCTTT,CASSRLIMNTEAFF
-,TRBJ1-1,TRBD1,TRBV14,TGTGCCAGCAGCGACGACACAGGGGACACTGAAGCTTTCTTT,CASSDDTGDTEAFF
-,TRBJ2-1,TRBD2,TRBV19,TGTGCCAGTAGTCTCAGCGGGGGGCTGGCGTACAATGAGCAGTTCTTC,CASSLSGGLAYNEQFF
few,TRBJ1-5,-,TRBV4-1,TGCGCCAGCAGCCCACGACAGAGGGGCAATCAGCCCCAGCATTTT,CASSPRQRGNQPQHF
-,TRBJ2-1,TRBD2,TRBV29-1,TGCAGCGTGAGCGGGGGGCAAAACAATGAGCAGTTCTTC,CSVSGGQNNEQFF
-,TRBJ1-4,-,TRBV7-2,TGTGCCAGCAGCTCAGTGACGGGCGAAAAACTGTTTTTT,CASSSVTGEKLFF
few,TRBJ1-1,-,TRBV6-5,TGTGCCAGCTCCCAGCAACCGATGAACACTGAAGCTTTCTTT,CASSQQPMNTEAFF
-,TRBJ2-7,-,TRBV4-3,TGCGCCAGCAGCCAAGAGGACCGCACGGGGCAGTACTTC,CASSQEDRTGQYF
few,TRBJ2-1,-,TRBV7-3,TGTGCCAGCAGCTTAACCGGCGGGACACACAATGAGCAGTTCTTC,CASSLTGGTHNEQFF